This TCR beta chain was sequenced in a study of shared clonotypes between healthy human individuals. General observations from the study: A limitation of the genetic and exposure-history diversity represented arose from few donors.

The V gene's germline CDR1 is SGHRS and CDR2 YFSETQ. V dropped 1 base and J dropped 6 bases, with 19 bases sitting between them. The CDR3 sequence is 17 residues long. Produced via immunoSEQ multiplex PCR; TCRdb's table is partial and in-frame only. This table has 2 million to 2.5 million clones, nearly 97% appearing once. Details on this clone: Its antigen is undetermined.

V is TRBV5-1 and J is TRBJ2-2; tentatively, D is TRBD2 (6 bases). The TCR originated in a young man in good health. The sequenced sample was naive CD4+ T cells sorted from blood. Subset described: CD45RA+ positively selected. CDR3 bases: TGCGCCAGCAGCTTGTCCAACGCGGGGATCCCGGCCGGGGAGCTGTTTTTT. It encodes CASSLSNAGIPAGELFF. Full variable domain (remainder filled in from reference TRBV5-1 and TRBJ2-2): KAGVTQTPRYLIKTRGQQVTLSCSPISGHRSVSWYQQTPGQGLQFLFEYFSETQRNKGNFPGRFSGRQFSNSRSEMNVSTLELGDSALYLCASSLSNAGIPAGELFFGEGSRLTVL.